The text below deals with one TCR beta chain. Its antigen is unknown. The data stem from a study of cytomegalovirus exposure and HLA in healthy donors. Study-wide background: The roughly 120 validation repertoires, a later analysis reported, used the same platform as the roughly 660 repertoires from the first cohort. Study conclusions and caveats: Associated with cytomegalovirus, according to the listing, were approximately 160 TCR beta chains. The CMV antigen specificity of a few CMV-associated chains was confirmed through in vitro analysis. The dataset shows that most TCR sequences were rare, while some public TCRs occurred in many donors.

The germline CDR1 and CDR2 sequences are MNHEY and SVGAGI. V lost 5 bases, J lost 4 bases, and 13 bases lay in between. The length of the CDR3 is 14 residues. Measured with immunoSEQ multiplex PCR; TCRdb has only the in-frame clones, and not every one. This sample has more than 80,000 clones, with roughly 96% found just once. The chain employs TRBV6-5 and TRBJ2-3; possibly TRBD1 for D (5 bases). This receptor was taken from a woman aged 18-29 years in good health and CMV-seronegative. Sequenced input: PBMCs. The CDR3 DNA sequence: TGTGCCAGCAGTGTCCAGGGTACGGCAGATACGCAGTATTTT. This sequence encodes CASSVQGTADTQYF.